This T cell receptor beta chain was sequenced in a study of metastatic and nonmetastatic thyroid tumors. Study at large: Across peripheral blood and tumor or nodule tissue samples taken from malignant and benign thyroid patients, the repertoires were compared with one another.

Overall study results and limits: Across blood and tumor, TCR beta diversity in malignant thyroid tumors was reportedly significantly higher than in benign nodules.

The V end was cut by 6 bases, the J end by 9 bases, with 21 bases between. The CDR3 is 16 amino acids. The germline V gene has CDR1 MNHEY and CDR2 SMNVEV (reference sequence). Not a single patient had been given any form of treatment at any point before undergoing thyroid surgery. In this sample, this clone turned up a few times. Its specificity is unknown. TCRdb re-called the PCR reads with MiXCR. The data show approximately 41,000 clones, 28% seen once. This receptor was taken from a male donor with papillary thyroid cancer or a benign thyroid nodule (not recorded which). Some clones in this sample may be carry-over from other donors' samples. V gene TRBV27 combines with J gene TRBJ1-6; the D is unclear. The sequenced sample consisted of blood. The CDR3 DNA is TGTGCCAGCAGCTATATGGGGTGGTGGGTACGTTCACCCCTCCACTTT. Its protein product is CASSYMGWWVRSPLHF.